This T cell receptor beta chain was sequenced during a study of response to subunit inactivated influenza vaccine listed by TCRdb under 2018. In terms of the full investigation: To follow how T cells responded to a trivalent subunit inactivated influenza vaccine, the researchers relied on deep quantitative profiling of the T cell receptor repertoire. Study-level results and caveats: According to the authors, only a limited number of new T cells may be recruited by each seasonal influenza vaccination.

Libraries were made using RT-PCR. The sequencer was an Illumina HiSeq 2500. TCRdb reprocessed the public reads (quality trimming at Q25 with fastp, clone calling with MiXCR) and kept in-frame beta chains. Rows matching on CDR3 protein sequence are summarized as one entry with the most common DNA and genes. In all, the sample holds some 500,000 distinct CDR3 sequences, and 25% of those were seen once. The ten biggest clones cover approximately 2% of the sample. This clonotype was observed a few times. It lacks a known antigen. No base quality information exists; no much larger clone differs at one position. The V end loses 0 bases and the J end loses 4 bases, and a stretch of 12 bases separates them. The CDR1 and CDR2 encoded by the germline V gene are SGHAT and FQNNGV. Inclusive of the bounding cysteine and phenylalanine, the CDR3 is 15 residues long. Just the 45-base CDR3 DNA is kept, in frame starting at base 1.

In this chain, TRBV11-2 is recombined with TRBJ1-1; tentative D gene TRBD1, with 5 bases matching. This material consisted of CD4+ T cells sorted from PBMCs, taken approximately 5 days after vaccination. The TCR comes from a man aged 45 to 65 who received an inactivated influenza vaccine. Donor details come from another sample of the same person, matched by shared clones. DNA sequence: TGTGCCAGCAGCTTAGAGGGGGGGGTCTTCACTGAAGCTTTCTTT. It is translated as CASSLEGGVFTEAFF.